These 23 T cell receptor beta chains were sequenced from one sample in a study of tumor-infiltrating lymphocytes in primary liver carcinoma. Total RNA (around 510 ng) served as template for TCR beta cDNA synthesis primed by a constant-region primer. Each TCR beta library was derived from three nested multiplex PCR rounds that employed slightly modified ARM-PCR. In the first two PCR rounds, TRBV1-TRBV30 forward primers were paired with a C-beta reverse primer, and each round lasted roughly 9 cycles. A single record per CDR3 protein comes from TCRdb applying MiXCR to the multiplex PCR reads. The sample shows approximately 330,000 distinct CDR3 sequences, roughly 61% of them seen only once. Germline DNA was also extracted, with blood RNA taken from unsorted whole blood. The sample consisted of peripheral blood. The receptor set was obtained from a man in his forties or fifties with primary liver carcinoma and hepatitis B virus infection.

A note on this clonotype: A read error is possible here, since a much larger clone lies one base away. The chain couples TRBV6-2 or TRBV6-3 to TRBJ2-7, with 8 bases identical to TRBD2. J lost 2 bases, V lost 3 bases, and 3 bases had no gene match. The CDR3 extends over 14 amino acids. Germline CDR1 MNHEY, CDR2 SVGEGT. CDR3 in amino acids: CASSYRLAPYEQYF. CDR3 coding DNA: TGTGCCAGCAGTTATCGACTAGCGCCCTACGAGCAGTACTTC.

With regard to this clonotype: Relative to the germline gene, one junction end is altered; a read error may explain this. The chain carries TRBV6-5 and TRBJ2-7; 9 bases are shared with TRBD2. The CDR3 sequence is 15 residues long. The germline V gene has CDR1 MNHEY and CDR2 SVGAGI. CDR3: CTSSILGLASYEQYF. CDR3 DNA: TGTACCAGCAGCATACTGGGACTAGCTTCCTACGAGCAGTACTTC.

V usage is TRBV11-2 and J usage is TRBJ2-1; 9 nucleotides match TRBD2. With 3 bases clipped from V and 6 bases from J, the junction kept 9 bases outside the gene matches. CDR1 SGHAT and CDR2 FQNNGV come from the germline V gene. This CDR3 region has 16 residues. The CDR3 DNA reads TGTGCCAGCAGCTTTCGATTAGCGGGAGATTTCAATGAGCAGTTCTTC. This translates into CASSFRLAGDFNEQFF.

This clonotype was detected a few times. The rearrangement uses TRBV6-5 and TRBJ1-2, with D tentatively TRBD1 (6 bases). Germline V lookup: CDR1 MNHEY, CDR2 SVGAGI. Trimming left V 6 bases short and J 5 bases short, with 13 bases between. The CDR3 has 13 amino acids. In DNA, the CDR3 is TGTGCCAGCAGCCCCGGGACAACGTATGGCTACACCTTC. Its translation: CASSPGTTYGYTF.

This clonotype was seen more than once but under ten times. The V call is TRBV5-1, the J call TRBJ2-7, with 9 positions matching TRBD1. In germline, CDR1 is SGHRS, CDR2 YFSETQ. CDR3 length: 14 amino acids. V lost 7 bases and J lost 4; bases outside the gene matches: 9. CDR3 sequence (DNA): TGCGCCAGCCGGCCTACAGGGGGCACATACGAGCAGTACTTC. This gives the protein CASRPTGGTYEQYF.

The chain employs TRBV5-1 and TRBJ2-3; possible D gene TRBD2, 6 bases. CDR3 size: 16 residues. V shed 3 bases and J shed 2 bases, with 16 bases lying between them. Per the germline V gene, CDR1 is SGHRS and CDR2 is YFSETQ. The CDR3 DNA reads TGCGCCAGCAGCTCTCTAGTAGCGGCAGCCACAGATACGCAGTATTTT. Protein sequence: CASSSLVAAATDTQYF. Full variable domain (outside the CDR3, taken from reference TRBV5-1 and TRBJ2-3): KAGVTQTPRYLIKTRGQQVTLSCSPISGHRSVSWYQQTPGQGLQFLFEYFSETQRNKGNFPGRFSGRQFSNSRSEMNVSTLELGDSALYLCASSSLVAAATDTQYFGPGTRLTVL.

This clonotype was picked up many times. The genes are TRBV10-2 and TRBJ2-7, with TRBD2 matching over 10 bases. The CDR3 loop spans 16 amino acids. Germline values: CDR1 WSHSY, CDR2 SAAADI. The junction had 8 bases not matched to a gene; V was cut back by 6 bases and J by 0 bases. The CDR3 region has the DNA TGCGCCAGCAGGACCGAGGGACTAGCGTCCTCCTACGAGCAGTACTTC. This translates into CASRTEGLASSYEQYF.

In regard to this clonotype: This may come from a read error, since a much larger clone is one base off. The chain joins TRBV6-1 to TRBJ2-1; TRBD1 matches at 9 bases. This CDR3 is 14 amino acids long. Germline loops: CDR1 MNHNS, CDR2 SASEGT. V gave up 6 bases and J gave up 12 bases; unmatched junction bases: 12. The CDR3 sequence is CASSWDRESSWQFF. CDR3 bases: TGTGCCAGCAGCTGGGACAGGGAGAGTTCATGGCAGTTCTTC.

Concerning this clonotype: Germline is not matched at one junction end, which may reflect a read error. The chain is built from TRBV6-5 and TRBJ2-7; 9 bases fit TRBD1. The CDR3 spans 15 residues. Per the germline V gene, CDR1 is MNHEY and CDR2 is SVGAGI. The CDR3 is CASRYGTGSSYEKYF. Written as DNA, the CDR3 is TGTGCCAGCCGTTACGGGACAGGGTCCTCCTACGAGAAGTACTTC.

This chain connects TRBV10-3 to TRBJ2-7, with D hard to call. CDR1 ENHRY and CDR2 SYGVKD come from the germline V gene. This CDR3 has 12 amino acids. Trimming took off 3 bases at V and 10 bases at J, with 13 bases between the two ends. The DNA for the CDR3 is TGTGCCATCAGTGAAGTCGGGCAATATCAGTACTTC. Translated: CAISEVGQYQYF.

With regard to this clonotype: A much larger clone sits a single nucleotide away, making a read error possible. CDR3 sequence: CDSSQFTGGSYEQYF. DNA of the CDR3: TGCGACAGCAGCCAATTCACGGGAGGTTCCTACGAGCAGTACTTC. The chain carries TRBV4-3 and TRBJ2-7, with 7 bases that match TRBD2. This CDR3 has 15 residues. CDR1 and CDR2 (germline): LGHNA, YSLEER.

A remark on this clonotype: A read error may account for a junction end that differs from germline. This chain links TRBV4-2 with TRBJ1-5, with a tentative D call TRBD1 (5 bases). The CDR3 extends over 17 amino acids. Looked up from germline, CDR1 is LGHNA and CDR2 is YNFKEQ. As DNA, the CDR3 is TGTGGCAGCAGCCAAGATCTAAGGTGGGGCTTAAAGCAGCCCCAGCATTTT. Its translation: CGSSQDLRWGLKQPQHF.

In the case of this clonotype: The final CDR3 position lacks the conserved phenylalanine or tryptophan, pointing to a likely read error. The CDR3 DNA reads TGTGCCAGCAGTTACACAAGGGGCTCTGGGGCCAACGTCCTGACTTTG. This gives the protein CASSYTRGSGANVLTL. This chain uses TRBV6-5 with TRBJ2-6, with D possibly matching TRBD1 (5 bases). Trimming stripped 2 bases from V and 0 bases from J, with 8 bases between. The CDR3 contains 16 residues. The V gene's germline CDR1 is MNHEY and CDR2 SVGAGI.

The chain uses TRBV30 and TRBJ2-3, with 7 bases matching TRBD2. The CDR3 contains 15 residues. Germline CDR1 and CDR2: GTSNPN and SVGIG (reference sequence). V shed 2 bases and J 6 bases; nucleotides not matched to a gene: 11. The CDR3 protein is CAWSYVAGERDTQYF. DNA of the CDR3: TGTGCCTGGAGTTATGTAGCGGGCGAGAGGGATACGCAGTATTTT.

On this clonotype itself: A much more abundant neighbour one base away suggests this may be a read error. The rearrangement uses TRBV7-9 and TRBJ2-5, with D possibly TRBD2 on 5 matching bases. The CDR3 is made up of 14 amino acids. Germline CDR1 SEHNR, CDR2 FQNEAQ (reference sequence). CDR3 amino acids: CVSTRKEDQETQYF. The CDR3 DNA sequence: TGTGTCAGCACCCGAAAGGAGGACCAAGAGACCCAGTACTTC.

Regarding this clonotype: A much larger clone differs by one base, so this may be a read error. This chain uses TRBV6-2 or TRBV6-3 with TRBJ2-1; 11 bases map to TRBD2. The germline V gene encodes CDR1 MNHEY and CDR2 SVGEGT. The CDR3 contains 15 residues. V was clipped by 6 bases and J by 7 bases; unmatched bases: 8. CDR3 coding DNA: TGTGCCAGCAGCTTCTCGGGACTAGCGGCAAATGAGCAGTTCTTC. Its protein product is CASSFSGLAANEQFF.

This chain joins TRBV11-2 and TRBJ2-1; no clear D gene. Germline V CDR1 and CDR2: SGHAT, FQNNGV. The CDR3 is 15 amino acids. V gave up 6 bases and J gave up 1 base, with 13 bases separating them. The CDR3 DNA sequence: TGTGCCAGCAGTGAAAATATCTCTTCCTACAATGAGCAGTTCTTC. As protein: CASSENISSYNEQFF.

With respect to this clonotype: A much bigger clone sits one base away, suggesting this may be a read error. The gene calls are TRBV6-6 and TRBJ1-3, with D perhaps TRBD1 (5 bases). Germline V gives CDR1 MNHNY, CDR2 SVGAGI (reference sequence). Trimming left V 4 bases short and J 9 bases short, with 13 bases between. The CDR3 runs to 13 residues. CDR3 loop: CASSFVQGATIYF. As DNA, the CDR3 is TGTGCCAGCAGTTTCGTGCAGGGAGCCACCATATATTTT.

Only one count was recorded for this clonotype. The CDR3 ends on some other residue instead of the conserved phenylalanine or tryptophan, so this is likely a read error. CDR3 DNA sequence: TGTGCCAGCAGTTACTCTATCTCTGGGGCCAACGTCCTGACTTAC. Translating it yields CASSYSISGANVLTY. This chain joins TRBV6-2 or TRBV6-3 and TRBJ2-6; D is undetermined. Germline V gives CDR1 MNHEY, CDR2 SVGEGT. The CDR3 is 15 residues long. V was pared by 0 bases and J by 0 bases, with 3 bases between.

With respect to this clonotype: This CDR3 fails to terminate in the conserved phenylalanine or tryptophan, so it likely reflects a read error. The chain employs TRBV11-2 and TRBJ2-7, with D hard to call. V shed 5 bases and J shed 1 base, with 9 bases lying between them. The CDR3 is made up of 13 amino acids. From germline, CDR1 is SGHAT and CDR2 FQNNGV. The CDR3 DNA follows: TGTGCCAGCAGCCCGACAAATTCCTACGAGCAGTACTCC. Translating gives CASSPTNSYEQYS.

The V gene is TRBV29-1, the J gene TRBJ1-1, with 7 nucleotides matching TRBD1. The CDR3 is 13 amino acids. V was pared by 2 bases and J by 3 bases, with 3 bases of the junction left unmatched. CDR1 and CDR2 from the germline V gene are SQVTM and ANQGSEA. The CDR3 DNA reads TGCAGCGTTGAAAGGCAGGGGGACACTGAAGCTTTCTTT. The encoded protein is CSVERQGDTEAFF.

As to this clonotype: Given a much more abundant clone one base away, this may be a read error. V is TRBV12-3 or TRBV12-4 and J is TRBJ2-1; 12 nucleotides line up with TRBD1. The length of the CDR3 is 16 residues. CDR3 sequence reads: CASSLPGQGAYNERFF. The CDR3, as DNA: TGTGCCAGCAGTCTTCCGGGACAGGGGGCTTACAATGAGCGGTTCTTC.

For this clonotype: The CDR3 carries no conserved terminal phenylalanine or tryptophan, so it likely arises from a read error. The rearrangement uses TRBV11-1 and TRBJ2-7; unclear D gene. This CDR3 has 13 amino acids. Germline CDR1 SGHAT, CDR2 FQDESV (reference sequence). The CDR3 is CASNLNPNYEQYL. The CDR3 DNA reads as TGTGCCAGCAACTTAAATCCTAACTACGAGCAGTACCTC.